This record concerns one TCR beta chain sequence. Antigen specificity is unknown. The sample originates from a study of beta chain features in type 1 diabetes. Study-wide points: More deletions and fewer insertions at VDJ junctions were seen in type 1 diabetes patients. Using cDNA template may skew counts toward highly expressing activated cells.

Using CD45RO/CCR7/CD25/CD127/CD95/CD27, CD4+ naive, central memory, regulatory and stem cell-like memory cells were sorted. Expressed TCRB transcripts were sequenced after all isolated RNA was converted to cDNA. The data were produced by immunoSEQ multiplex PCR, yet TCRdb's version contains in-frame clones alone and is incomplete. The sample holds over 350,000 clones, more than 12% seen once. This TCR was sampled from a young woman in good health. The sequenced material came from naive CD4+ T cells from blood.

This chain's CDR3 is CASSGRLVYNEQFF. Written as DNA, the CDR3 is TGTGCCAGCAGCGGCCGACTAGTTTACAATGAGCAGTTCTTC. The V call is TRBV7-8, the J call TRBJ2-1; TRBD2 might be the D (6 bases). The CDR3 extends over 14 amino acids. The V end lost 5 bases, the J end lost 4 bases, and 12 bases lay between the germline ends. Per the germline V gene, CDR1 is SGHVS and CDR2 is FQNEAQ.